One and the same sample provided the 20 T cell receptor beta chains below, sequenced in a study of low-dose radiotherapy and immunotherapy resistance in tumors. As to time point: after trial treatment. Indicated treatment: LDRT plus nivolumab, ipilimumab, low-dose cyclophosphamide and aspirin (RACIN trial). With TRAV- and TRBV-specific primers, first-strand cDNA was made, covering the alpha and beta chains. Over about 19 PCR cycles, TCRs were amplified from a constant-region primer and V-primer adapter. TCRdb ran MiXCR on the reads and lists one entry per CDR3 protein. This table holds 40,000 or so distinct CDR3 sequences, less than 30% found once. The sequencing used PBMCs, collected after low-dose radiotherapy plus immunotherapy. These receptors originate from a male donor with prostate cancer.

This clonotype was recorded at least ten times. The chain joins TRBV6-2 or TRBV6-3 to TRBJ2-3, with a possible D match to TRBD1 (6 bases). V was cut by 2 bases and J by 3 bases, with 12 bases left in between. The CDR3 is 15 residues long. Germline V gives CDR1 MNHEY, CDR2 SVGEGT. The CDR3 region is CASSYQDSSTDTQYF. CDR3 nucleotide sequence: TGTGCCAGCAGTTACCAGGACAGCTCTACAGATACGCAGTATTTT.

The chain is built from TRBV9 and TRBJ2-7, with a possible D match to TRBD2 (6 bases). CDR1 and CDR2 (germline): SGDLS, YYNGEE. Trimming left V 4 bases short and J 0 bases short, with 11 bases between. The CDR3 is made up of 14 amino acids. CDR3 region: CASSPGTFSYEQYF. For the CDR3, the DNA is TGTGCCAGCAGCCCAGGGACTTTCTCCTACGAGCAGTACTTC.

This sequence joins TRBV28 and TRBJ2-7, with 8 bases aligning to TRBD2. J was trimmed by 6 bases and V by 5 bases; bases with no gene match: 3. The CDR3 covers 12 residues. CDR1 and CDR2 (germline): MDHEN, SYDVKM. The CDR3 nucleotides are TGTGCCAGCAGTCGCGGGGGGCGCGAGCAGTACTTC. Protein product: CASSRGGREQYF.

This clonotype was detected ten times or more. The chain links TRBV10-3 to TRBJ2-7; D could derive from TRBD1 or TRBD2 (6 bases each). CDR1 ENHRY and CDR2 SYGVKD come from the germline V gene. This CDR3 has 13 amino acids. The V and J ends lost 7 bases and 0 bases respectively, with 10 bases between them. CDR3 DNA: TGTGCCATCAACGGGGGCACCTCCTACGAGCAGTACTTC. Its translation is CAINGGTSYEQYF.

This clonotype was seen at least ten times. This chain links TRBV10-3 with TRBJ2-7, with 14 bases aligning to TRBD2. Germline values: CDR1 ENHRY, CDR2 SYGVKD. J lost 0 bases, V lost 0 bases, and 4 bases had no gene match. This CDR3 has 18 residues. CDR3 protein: CAISESLGLAGVSYEQYF. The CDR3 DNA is TGTGCCATCAGTGAGTCCTTGGGACTAGCGGGAGTCTCCTACGAGCAGTACTTC.

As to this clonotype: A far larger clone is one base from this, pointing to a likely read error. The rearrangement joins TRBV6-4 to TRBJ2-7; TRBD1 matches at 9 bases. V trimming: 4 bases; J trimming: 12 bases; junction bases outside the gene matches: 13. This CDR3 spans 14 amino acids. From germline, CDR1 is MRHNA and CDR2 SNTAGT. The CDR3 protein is CASSASPGQGGAYF. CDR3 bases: TGTGCCAGCAGTGCATCCCCGGGACAGGGCGGAGCGTACTTC.

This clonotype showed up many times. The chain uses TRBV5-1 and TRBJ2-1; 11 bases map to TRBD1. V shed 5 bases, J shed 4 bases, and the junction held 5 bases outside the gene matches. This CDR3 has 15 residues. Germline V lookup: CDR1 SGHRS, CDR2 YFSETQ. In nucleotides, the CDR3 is TGCGCCAGCAGAACTGGGACAGGGGGATACAATGAGCAGTTCTTC. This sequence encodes CASRTGTGGYNEQFF.

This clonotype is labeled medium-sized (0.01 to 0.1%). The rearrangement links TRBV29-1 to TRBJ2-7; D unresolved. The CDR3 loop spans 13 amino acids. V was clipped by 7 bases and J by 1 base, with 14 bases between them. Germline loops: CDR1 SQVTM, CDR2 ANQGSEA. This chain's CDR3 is CSALPLGSYEQYF. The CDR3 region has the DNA TGCAGCGCACTCCCCCTGGGGTCCTACGAGCAGTACTTC.

The CDR3 reads CASSGGGVSTDTQYF. The CDR3 bases are TGTGCCAGCAGCGGAGGGGGGGTTAGCACAGATACGCAGTATTTT. The chain is built from TRBV6-1 and TRBJ2-3, with a weak D call TRBD2 (7 bases). V was pared by 6 bases and J by 0 bases, with 13 bases between. CDR1 and CDR2 (germline): MNHNS, SASEGT. There are 15 residues in the CDR3.

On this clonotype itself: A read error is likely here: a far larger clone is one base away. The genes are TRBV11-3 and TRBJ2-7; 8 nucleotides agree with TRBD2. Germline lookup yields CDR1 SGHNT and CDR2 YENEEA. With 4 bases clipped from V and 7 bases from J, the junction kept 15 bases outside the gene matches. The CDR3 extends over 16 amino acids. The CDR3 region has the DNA TGTGCCAGCAGCTCGTCCGGGACTAGTCGGCCACATGAGCAGTACTTC. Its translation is CASSSSGTSRPHEQYF. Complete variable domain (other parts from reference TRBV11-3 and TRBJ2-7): EAGVVQSPRYKIIEKKQPVAFWCNPISGHNTLYWYLQNLGQGPELLIRYENEEAVDDSQLPKDRFSAERLKGVDSTLKIQPAELGDSAVYLCASSSSGTSRPHEQYFGPGTRLTVT.

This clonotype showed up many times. Here the CDR3 reads CASIEGGAVNEQFF. Written as DNA, the CDR3 is TGTGCCAGCATTGAAGGGGGGGCAGTCAATGAGCAGTTCTTC. This chain links TRBV6-2 or TRBV6-3 with TRBJ2-1, with D maybe TRBD2 (7 bases). The V end lost 7 bases, the J end lost 6 bases, and 16 bases lay between the germline ends. The CDR3 consists of 14 residues. Germline CDR1 MNHEY, CDR2 SVGEGT.

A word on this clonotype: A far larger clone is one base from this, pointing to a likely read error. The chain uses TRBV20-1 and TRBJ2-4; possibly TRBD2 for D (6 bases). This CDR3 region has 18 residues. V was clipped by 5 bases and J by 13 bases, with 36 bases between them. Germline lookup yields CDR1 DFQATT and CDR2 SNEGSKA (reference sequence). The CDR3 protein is CSAAPLGGDPGPYNEQYF. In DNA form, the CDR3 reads TGCAGTGCTGCTCCACTAGGCGGGGACCCGGGACCCTACAATGAGCAGTACTTC.

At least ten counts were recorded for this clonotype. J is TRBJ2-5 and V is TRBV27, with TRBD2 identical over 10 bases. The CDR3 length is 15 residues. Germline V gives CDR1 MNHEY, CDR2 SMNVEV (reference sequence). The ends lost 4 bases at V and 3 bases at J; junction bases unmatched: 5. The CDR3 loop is CASSSPLAGEETQYF. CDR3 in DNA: TGTGCCAGCAGTTCCCCCCTAGCGGGAGAAGAGACCCAGTACTTC.

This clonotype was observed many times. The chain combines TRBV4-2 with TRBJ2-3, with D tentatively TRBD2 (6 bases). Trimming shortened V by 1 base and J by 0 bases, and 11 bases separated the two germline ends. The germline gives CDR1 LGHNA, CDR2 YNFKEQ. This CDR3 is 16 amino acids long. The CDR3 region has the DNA TGTGCCAGCAGCCAAGTCTCGCGGGGAAGCACAGATACGCAGTATTTT. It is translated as CASSQVSRGSTDTQYF.

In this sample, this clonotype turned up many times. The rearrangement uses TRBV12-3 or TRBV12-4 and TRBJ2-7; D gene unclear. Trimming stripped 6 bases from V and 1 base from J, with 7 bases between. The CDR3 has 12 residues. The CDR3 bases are TGTGCCAGCAGGCCCGTGTCCTACGAGCAGTACTTC. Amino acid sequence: CASRPVSYEQYF.

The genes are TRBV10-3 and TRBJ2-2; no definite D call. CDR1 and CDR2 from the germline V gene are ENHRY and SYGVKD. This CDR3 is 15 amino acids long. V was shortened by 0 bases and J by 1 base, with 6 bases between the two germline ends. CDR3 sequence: CAISESNLNTGELFF. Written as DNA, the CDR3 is TGTGCCATCAGTGAGTCGAACTTGAACACCGGGGAGCTGTTTTTT.

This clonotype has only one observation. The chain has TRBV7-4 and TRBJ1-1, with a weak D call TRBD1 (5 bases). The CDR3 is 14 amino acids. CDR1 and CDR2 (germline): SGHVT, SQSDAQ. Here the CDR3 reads CASGQRTLDTEAFF. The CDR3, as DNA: TGTGCTAGTGGCCAGCGGACATTGGACACTGAAGCTTTCTTT.

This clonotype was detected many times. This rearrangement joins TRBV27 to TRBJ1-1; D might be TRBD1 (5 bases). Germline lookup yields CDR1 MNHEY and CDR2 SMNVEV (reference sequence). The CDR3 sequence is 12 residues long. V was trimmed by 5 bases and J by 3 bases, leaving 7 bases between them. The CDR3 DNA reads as TGTGCCAGCAGTGGCAGGGACACTGAAGCTTTCTTT. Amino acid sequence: CASSGRDTEAFF.

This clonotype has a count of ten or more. This chain's CDR3 is CSASSYSGRTSYEQYF. The CDR3 DNA follows: TGCAGTGCTAGCAGTTATAGCGGGAGAACGTCCTACGAGCAGTACTTC. The chain uses TRBV20-1 and TRBJ2-7, with 9 bases identical to TRBD2. Germline CDR1 and CDR2: DFQATT and SNEGSKA (reference sequence). The CDR3 has 16 amino acids. V shed 3 bases, J shed 1 base, and the junction held 10 bases outside the gene matches.

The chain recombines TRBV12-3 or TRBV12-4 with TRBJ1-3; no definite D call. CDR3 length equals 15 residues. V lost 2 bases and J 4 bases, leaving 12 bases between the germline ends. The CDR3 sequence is CASSLRVQRGNTIYF. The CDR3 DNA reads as TGTGCCAGCAGTTTAAGGGTTCAGCGGGGAAACACCATATATTTT.